The next 26 T cell receptor beta chains were all read from a single sample in a study of technical replicates of blood from several donors. Sequencing was performed with immunoSEQ multiplex PCR; in TCRdb, only in-frame clones are kept and a portion is missing. The sample has under 95,000 clones, 92% seen once. Sequenced material: T cells isolated from PBMCs. These receptors all stem from a human donor in good health.

The chain recombines TRBV19 with TRBJ1-5, with TRBD1 as a possible D gene (6 bases). Looked up from germline, CDR1 is LNHDA and CDR2 is SQIVND (reference sequence). The CDR3 sequence is 16 residues long. V lost 5 bases and J 0 bases, leaving 14 bases between the germline ends. The CDR3 here is CASSQGQIYSNQPQHF. Here the CDR3 DNA reads TGTGCCAGTAGTCAAGGACAGATATATAGCAATCAGCCCCAGCATTTT.

The rearrangement links TRBV6-1 to TRBJ1-2; D may be TRBD1 (6 bases). Germline V gene lookup returns CDR1 MNHNS and CDR2 SASEGT. Between the trimmed V and J ends, which lost 2 bases and 4 bases, there was a span of 14 bases. CDR3 length: 15 residues. CDR3 DNA sequence: TGTGCCAGCAGTGAACTGGGGGCTTTGGTCTATGGCTACACCTTC. Translating gives CASSELGALVYGYTF.

J is TRBJ2-7 and V is TRBV9, with 8 bases identical to TRBD2. Unmatched junction bases numbered 2, after V lost 2 bases and J lost 1 base. CDR1 is SGDLS and CDR2 is YYNGEE in the germline V gene. This CDR3 is built from 14 residues. Written as DNA, the CDR3 is TGTGCCAGCAGCGTCGGCGGGAGGTCCTACGAGCAGTACTTC. Its protein is CASSVGGRSYEQYF.

The V gene is TRBV4-3, the J gene TRBJ1-1; D is perhaps TRBD1 (5 bases). The CDR3 covers 15 residues. Looked up from germline, CDR1 is LGHNA and CDR2 is YSLEER. V was shortened by 0 bases and J by 0 bases, with 8 bases between the two germline ends. This CDR3 reads CASSQEARVNTEAFF. The CDR3 DNA is TGCGCCAGCAGCCAAGAGGCCAGGGTGAACACTGAAGCTTTCTTT.

The rearrangement uses TRBV7-8 and TRBJ2-7; 10 nucleotides line up with TRBD1. The CDR3 consists of 16 residues. Germline V gene sequence: CDR1 SGHVS, CDR2 FQNEAQ. The V segment lost 4 bases and the J segment 6 bases; nucleotides outside the gene matches: 12. DNA of the CDR3: TGTGCCAGCAGCTCGTCCGCGGGACAGGGGTATATCGAGCAGTACTTC. Protein: CASSSSAGQGYIEQYF.

The J gene is TRBJ2-5, the V gene TRBV7-2; 8 nucleotides agree with TRBD2. In germline, CDR1 is SGHTA, CDR2 FQGNSA. The CDR3 is 14 residues long. V was pared by 1 base and J by 4 bases, with 2 bases of the junction left unmatched. The CDR3 spells CASSLGLAGETQYF. Written as DNA, the CDR3 is TGTGCCAGCAGCTTAGGCCTAGCGGGAGAGACCCAGTACTTC.

The J gene is TRBJ2-1, the V gene TRBV29-1; D might be TRBD2 (5 bases). The germline gives CDR1 SQVTM, CDR2 ANQGSEA. V was trimmed by 4 bases and J by 6 bases, leaving 19 bases between them. The CDR3 has 15 residues. CDR3 residues: CSVVPWERIGNEQFF. The CDR3 DNA is TGCAGCGTTGTTCCGTGGGAGCGGATAGGCAATGAGCAGTTCTTC.

A single count supports this clone. The V call is TRBV30, the J call TRBJ1-1, with D maybe TRBD1 (5 bases). This CDR3 spans 13 amino acids. The germline gives CDR1 GTSNPN, CDR2 SVGIG (reference sequence). With 1 base removed from V and 1 base from J, the gap between germline ends came to 7 bases. CDR3 coding DNA: TGTGCCTGGAGTGACAGGCCGAACACTGAAGCTTTCTTT. Translating gives CAWSDRPNTEAFF.

This sequence joins TRBV13 and TRBJ1-1; the D is unclear. V gave up 5 bases and J gave up 0 bases, with 4 bases separating them. The CDR3 covers 12 residues. The germline gives CDR1 PRHDT, CDR2 FYEKMQ (reference sequence). This CDR3 is CASSLLNTEAFF. DNA of the CDR3: TGTGCCAGCAGCCTATTGAACACTGAAGCTTTCTTT.

This chain's CDR3 is CASSLAGVTYNEQFF. Written as DNA, the CDR3 is TGTGCCAGCAGCTTAGCGGGAGTCACCTACAATGAGCAGTTCTTC. This chain links TRBV7-3 with TRBJ2-1; 7 nucleotides align to TRBD2. The V segment lost 2 bases and the J segment 2 bases; nucleotides outside the gene matches: 3. The length of the CDR3 is 15 residues. Germline V gene data show CDR1 as SGHTA and CDR2 as FQGTGA.

This chain links TRBV2 with TRBJ2-7; TRBD2 matches 8 bases. CDR3 length: 15 amino acids. Losses at the gene ends were 8 bases for V and 3 bases for J; bases not matched to a gene: 12. Germline-derived CDR1 and CDR2 are SNHLY and FYNNEI. CDR3 region: CASGGGGRSFYEQYF. DNA for the CDR3: TGTGCCAGCGGGGGCGGCGGGAGGTCTTTCTACGAGCAGTACTTC.

The chain is built from TRBV18 and TRBJ1-3; perhaps TRBD1 as D (6 bases). The ends were cut back, 2 bases at V and 1 base at J, with 6 bases in the middle. The CDR3 spans 14 residues. The germline V gene has CDR1 KGHSH and CDR2 LQKENI. The CDR3 protein is CASSPGTSGNTIYF. DNA for the CDR3: TGTGCCAGCTCACCAGGGACATCTGGAAACACCATATATTTT. Using reference TRBV18 and TRBJ1-3 for the parts outside the CDR3, the full variable domain is NAGVMQNPRHLVRRRGQEARLRCSPMKGHSHVYWYRQLPEEGLKFMVYLQKENIIDESGMPKERFSAEFPKEGPSILRIQQVVRGDSAAYFCASSPGTSGNTIYFGEGSWLTVV.

The chain is built from TRBV5-6 and TRBJ1-1; perhaps TRBD1 as D (6 bases). V dropped 4 bases and J dropped 9 bases, with 16 bases sitting between them. Germline lookup yields CDR1 SGHDT and CDR2 YYEEEE. This CDR3 contains 13 residues. CDR3 loop: CASSTLQGSKAFF. The CDR3 DNA is TGTGCCAGCAGCACCCTACAGGGTTCTAAAGCTTTCTTT.

V is TRBV6-1 and J is TRBJ2-7; no clear D. The germline CDR1 and CDR2 sequences are MNHNS and SASEGT. The CDR3 consists of 15 residues. V was cut by 2 bases and J by 0 bases, with 11 bases left in between. The DNA of the CDR3 is TGTGCCAGCAGTGAAATTGGCGAGGCCTCCTACGAGCAGTACTTC. This translates into CASSEIGEASYEQYF.

The V and J genes are TRBV7-2 and TRBJ1-1, with D hard to call. V was trimmed by 3 bases and J by 3 bases, leaving 8 bases between them. CDR1 is SGHTA and CDR2 is FQGNSA in the germline V gene. The CDR3 is made up of 13 amino acids. The CDR3 region is CASSLDGDTEAFF. The CDR3 DNA reads as TGTGCCAGCAGCTTGGACGGGGACACTGAAGCTTTCTTT.

This chain connects TRBV5-1 to TRBJ2-1; 9 bases align to TRBD2. The junction had 3 bases not matched to a gene; V was cut back by 0 bases and J by 5 bases. Germline lookup yields CDR1 SGHRS and CDR2 YFSETQ. The CDR3 extends over 15 amino acids. The CDR3 spells CASSLEAGGNNEQFF. As DNA, the CDR3 is TGCGCCAGCAGCTTGGAAGCGGGAGGCAACAATGAGCAGTTCTTC.

Here the CDR3 DNA reads TGTGCCAGCAGCAGACTAGCGCAAGAGACCCAGTACTTC. The encoded protein is CASSRLAQETQYF. The chain joins TRBV28 to TRBJ2-5; 8 nucleotides agree with TRBD2. This CDR3 has 13 amino acids. V dropped 6 bases and J dropped 2; count of bases not matched to a gene: 2. Germline CDR1 MDHEN, CDR2 SYDVKM.

The chain uses TRBV11-2 and TRBJ2-7, with D possibly being TRBD2 (5 bases). Looked up from germline, CDR1 is SGHAT and CDR2 is FQNNGV. The ends were cut back, 4 bases at V and 7 bases at J, with 20 bases in the middle. This CDR3 contains 15 residues. The CDR3 region is CASSSRMLGVNEQYF. The DNA of the CDR3 is TGTGCCAGCAGCTCCAGAATGCTGGGAGTGAATGAGCAGTACTTC.

The chain carries TRBV5-1 and TRBJ2-7; 8 bases align to TRBD1. V lost 0 bases, J lost 3 bases, and 5 bases stayed unmatched. In germline, CDR1 is SGHRS, CDR2 YFSETQ. The CDR3 sequence is 15 residues long. DNA for the CDR3: TGCGCCAGCAGCTTGGGCCAGGGGGCCCACTACGAGCAGTACTTC. Its translation is CASSLGQGAHYEQYF. Full variable domain (missing parts from reference TRBV5-1 and TRBJ2-7): KAGVTQTPRYLIKTRGQQVTLSCSPISGHRSVSWYQQTPGQGLQFLFEYFSETQRNKGNFPGRFSGRQFSNSRSEMNVSTLELGDSALYLCASSLGQGAHYEQYFGPGTRLTVT.

The chain links TRBV6-1 to TRBJ2-7, with a weak D call TRBD2 (5 bases). Germline-derived CDR1 and CDR2 are MNHNS and SASEGT. Trimming took off 5 bases at V and 6 bases at J, with 20 bases between the two ends. The CDR3 totals 15 residues. The CDR3 region is CASSPDRESWGEQYF. In DNA form, the CDR3 reads TGTGCCAGCAGTCCAGACCGGGAATCCTGGGGCGAGCAGTACTTC.

This chain links TRBV4-1 with TRBJ2-7, with D hard to call. The germline V gene encodes CDR1 MGHRA and CDR2 YSYEKL. The CDR3 runs to 15 residues. V was clipped by 4 bases and J by 4 bases, with 17 bases between them. The CDR3 spells CASSPSGGPTYEQYF. In DNA form, the CDR3 reads TGCGCCAGCAGCCCTAGTGGCGGCCCTACATACGAGCAGTACTTC.

The chain combines TRBV6-5 with TRBJ2-2, with D possibly being TRBD2 (5 bases). The CDR3 consists of 14 residues. V shed 0 bases and J shed 5 bases, with 7 bases lying between them. Germline V gives CDR1 MNHEY, CDR2 SVGAGI. In DNA form, the CDR3 reads TGTGCCAGCAGTTACTCCGGGGAGACCGGGGAGCTGTTTTTT. Amino acid sequence: CASSYSGETGELFF.

V and J are TRBV19 and TRBJ1-1; D unclear. CDR3 length: 13 residues. V lost 3 bases, J lost 0 bases, and 5 bases lay in between. CDR1 LNHDA and CDR2 SQIVND come from the germline V gene (reference sequence). For the CDR3, the DNA is TGTGCCAGTAGTATGCAGGTGAACACTGAAGCTTTCTTT. Its translation is CASSMQVNTEAFF.

The chain employs TRBV28 and TRBJ2-7, with TRBD1 as a possible D gene (7 bases). The CDR3 length is 14 residues. Germline V gene lookup returns CDR1 MDHEN and CDR2 SYDVKM. V was shortened by 7 bases and J by 5 bases, with 18 bases between the two germline ends. Here the CDR3 DNA reads TGTGCCAGCACCCCAATGGAGGGGGCGGACGAGCAGTACTTC. Encoded protein: CASTPMEGADEQYF.

The chain couples TRBV6-1 to TRBJ1-2, with a weak D call TRBD1 (6 bases). The V end was cut by 0 bases, the J end by 3 bases, with 8 bases between. The CDR3 extends over 14 amino acids. Germline loops: CDR1 MNHNS, CDR2 SASEGT. The CDR3 sequence: CASSEARGHYGYTF. The CDR3 coding sequence is TGTGCCAGCAGTGAAGCCAGGGGCCACTATGGCTACACCTTC.

This sequence joins TRBV6-6 and TRBJ2-7, with D perhaps matching TRBD2 (5 bases). The CDR3 length is 14 residues. Germline values: CDR1 MNHNY, CDR2 SVGAGI (reference sequence). V was pared by 6 bases and J by 6 bases, with 18 bases between. As DNA, the CDR3 is TGTGCCAGCAGCCCGACCGAGCGGAGCTCCGAGCAGTACTTC. Protein: CASSPTERSSEQYF.